The 32 T cell receptor beta chains reported below all come from one sample, sequenced in a study of cytomegalovirus exposure and HLA in healthy donors. Primers included in the PCR were 60 Vbeta and 13 Jbeta primers. Here immunoSEQ multiplex PCR was the method, and the copy in TCRdb shows in-frame clones only, minus some. There are approximately 210,000 clones in the sample; 75% to 80% occur only once, and approximately 1.8% lies in the top ten. The material sequenced was PBMCs. These receptors all stem from a male donor in good health and CMV-seronegative.

This clone was recorded a few times. The rearrangement links TRBV5-4 to TRBJ1-1; a weak D match, TRBD1 (5 bases). The CDR3 loop spans 14 amino acids. V was clipped by 4 bases and J by 1 base, with 11 bases between them. Germline V gene data show CDR1 as SGHNT and CDR2 as YYREEE (reference sequence). The CDR3 DNA sequence: TGTGCCAGCAGCGCCTACGGGGGGAACACTGAAGCTTTCTTT. Residues: CASSAYGGNTEAFF.

In regard to this clone: At one end, the junction sequence differs from germline, possibly due to a read error. The sample carries other DNA sequences with the same CDR3. The chain recombines TRBV30 with TRBJ1-2; TRBD1 is a possible D gene (5 bases). The CDR3 runs to 13 residues. Germline CDR1 and CDR2: GTSNPN and SVGIG (reference sequence). CDR3 nucleotide sequence: TGTGCCTGGAGAACCAGGGTTTTTAATGGCTATACCTTC. It encodes CAWRTRVFNGYTF.

The genes are TRBV7-8 and TRBJ1-3; D is perhaps TRBD1 (6 bases). CDR1 SGHVS and CDR2 FQNEAQ come from the germline V gene. The CDR3 totals 18 residues. Trimming stripped 2 bases from V and 0 bases from J, with 17 bases between. The CDR3 sequence is CASSLIVQGASSGNTIYF. CDR3 bases: TGTGCCAGCAGCTTAATAGTACAGGGAGCCTCCTCTGGAAACACCATATATTTT.

The chain carries TRBV28 and TRBJ2-1; the match to TRBD1 covers 7 bases. Germline V gene data show CDR1 as MDHEN and CDR2 as SYDVKM. The CDR3 length is 14 residues. With V trimmed by 1 base and J by 6 bases, 3 bases remained unmatched. The DNA of the CDR3 is TGTGCCAGCAGTTTATCAACAGGGGTCAATGAGCAGTTCTTC. Translated: CASSLSTGVNEQFF.

The gene calls are TRBV4-3 and TRBJ1-1, with 10 positions matching TRBD1. CDR3 length equals 16 residues. After removal of 4 bases from V and 0 bases from J, the junction contained 5 bases not matched to a gene. The germline V gene has CDR1 LGHNA and CDR2 YSLEER. The CDR3 protein is CASSRQGADMNTEAFF. DNA for the CDR3: TGCGCCAGCAGCCGACAGGGGGCAGACATGAACACTGAAGCTTTCTTT.

J is TRBJ1-4 and V is TRBV5-4; D ambiguous. CDR1 is SGHNT and CDR2 is YYREEE in the germline V gene (reference sequence). The CDR3 loop spans 15 amino acids. The V end lost 1 base, the J end lost 1 base, and 8 bases lay between the germline ends. The CDR3 DNA follows: TGTGCCAGCAGCTTGCGGGGTGGAACTAATGAAAAACTGTTTTTT. Translating gives CASSLRGGTNEKLFF.

The chain carries TRBV28 and TRBJ2-1; no clear D gene. The CDR3 has 14 amino acids. The ends were cut back, 2 bases at V and 2 bases at J, with 7 bases in the middle. Germline CDR1 reads MDHEN; CDR2 reads SYDVKM. CDR3 residues: CASSLAETYNEQFF. For the CDR3, the DNA is TGTGCCAGCAGTTTAGCGGAGACCTACAATGAGCAGTTCTTC.

The chain uses TRBV28 and TRBJ1-5, with TRBD1 matching over 9 bases. V trimming: 7 bases; J trimming: 2 bases; junction bases outside the gene matches: 6. The CDR3 runs 15 residues. Germline CDR1 and CDR2: MDHEN and SYDVKM. The CDR3 bases are TGTGCCAGCACTCACAGGGGGCGAGGCAATCAGCCCCAGCATTTT. Encoded protein: CASTHRGRGNQPQHF.

V usage is TRBV6-6 and J usage is TRBJ2-7; 13 nucleotides agree with TRBD2. The germline gives CDR1 MNHNY, CDR2 SVGAGI (reference sequence). This CDR3 is built from 14 residues. With 7 bases clipped from V and 1 base from J, the junction kept 1 base outside the gene matches. The CDR3 reads CASKGLAGSYEQYF. The CDR3 DNA follows: TGTGCCAGCAAGGGACTAGCGGGGTCCTACGAGCAGTACTTC.

This clone was seen more than once but under ten times. The J gene is TRBJ1-2, the V gene TRBV10-3; 7 bases map to TRBD1. There are 14 residues in the CDR3. Per germline, CDR1 ENHRY and CDR2 SYGVKD. Trimming removed 7 bases from V and 5 bases from J; junction bases left unmatched: 10. CDR3 DNA sequence: TGTGCCATCACTCTTGACAGGGCCGGATATGGCTACACCTTC. Amino acid sequence: CAITLDRAGYGYTF.

This clone was seen only a few times. J is TRBJ2-7 and V is TRBV29-1, with 7 bases lining up with TRBD1. Germline trimming cut 3 bases from V and 7 bases from J; bases unmatched to any gene: 9. CDR3 length: 13 amino acids. Germline lookup yields CDR1 SQVTM and CDR2 ANQGSEA. CDR3 DNA: TGCAGCGTTGACAGGGGGACCAGAGGGGAGCAGTACTTC. The encoded protein is CSVDRGTRGEQYF.

V usage is TRBV7-2 and J usage is TRBJ2-1; TRBD2 matches at 14 bases. The V gene end was trimmed by 5 bases and the J gene end by 5 bases; junction bases not matched to a gene: 8. Germline CDR1 SGHTA, CDR2 FQGNSA. The CDR3 is made up of 17 amino acids. DNA of the CDR3: TGTGCCAGCAGCGCACCGGGACTAGCGGGGGCCAACAATGAGCAGTTCTTC. Amino acid sequence: CASSAPGLAGANNEQFF.

This chain uses TRBV29-1 with TRBJ2-1, with D possibly matching TRBD2 (6 bases). Trimming cost V 6 bases and J 0 bases, with 18 bases left between them. The CDR3 spans 16 residues. CDR1 and CDR2 (germline): SQVTM, ANQGSEA. DNA for the CDR3: TGCAGCGTGGAGGGACCCTCAGACGGCTCCTACAATGAGCAGTTCTTC. Its protein is CSVEGPSDGSYNEQFF.

The rearrangement uses TRBV6-6 and TRBJ1-4; 9 nucleotides match TRBD1. The CDR3 covers 15 residues. CDR1 is MNHNY and CDR2 is SVGAGI in the germline V gene (reference sequence). V was pared by 7 bases and J by 7 bases, with 10 bases of the junction left unmatched. CDR3 bases: TGTGCCAGCATCGGACTACAGGGGGCAACTGAAAAACTGTTTTTT. Amino acids: CASIGLQGATEKLFF.

CDR3 in amino acids: CASSKKTSGNYNEQFF. The DNA of the CDR3 is TGTGCCAGCAGCAAAAAGACTAGCGGGAATTACAATGAGCAGTTCTTC. This chain connects TRBV21-1 to TRBJ2-1; the DNA was not used to check the table's D call, TRBD2. TRBV21-1 is a pseudogene. The CDR3 has 16 amino acids.

This clone was seen more than once but under ten times. V and J are TRBV7-2 and TRBJ1-2, with 10 bases matching TRBD1. The CDR3 covers 14 residues. CDR1 and CDR2 (germline): SGHTA, FQGNSA. With 5 bases clipped from V and 7 bases from J, the junction kept 7 bases outside the gene matches. Here the CDR3 DNA reads TGTGCCAGCAGCGCCGACAGGGGGCTGAGTGGCTACACCTTC. As protein: CASSADRGLSGYTF.

The chain couples TRBV7-3 to TRBJ2-7; 12 bases are a match to TRBD2. CDR3 length: 16 residues. V gave up 4 bases and J gave up 5 bases; unmatched junction bases: 9. From germline, CDR1 is SGHTA and CDR2 FQGTGA. CDR3 nucleotides: TGTGCCAGCAGCTCGGGACTAGCGGGCCTAAAGGACGAGCAGTACTTC. Amino acids: CASSSGLAGLKDEQYF.

This sequence joins TRBV6-5 and TRBJ1-4, with 8 bases identical to TRBD1. V was pared by 5 bases and J by 8 bases, with 10 bases of the junction left unmatched. The CDR3 totals 15 residues. Germline CDR1 and CDR2: MNHEY and SVGAGI. The CDR3 region has the DNA TGTGCCAGCAGTCAACGACAGGGGAGTGGCGAAAAACTGTTTTTT. Its protein is CASSQRQGSGEKLFF.

The chain couples TRBV28 to TRBJ2-1; 11 nucleotides match TRBD1. Germline-derived CDR1 and CDR2 are MDHEN and SYDVKM. Trimming cost V 5 bases and J 4 bases; bases outside gene matches: 7. The CDR3 extends over 16 amino acids. The CDR3 DNA reads as TGTGCCAGCAGTCCCGGACAGGGGGCTTTTTACAATGAGCAGTTCTTC. It translates to CASSPGQGAFYNEQFF.

The chain is built from TRBV4-3 and TRBJ2-3, with 9 bases aligning to TRBD2. The CDR3 spans 16 residues. CDR1 and CDR2 from the germline V gene are LGHNA and YSLEER. V shed 5 bases, J shed 1 base, and the junction held 7 bases outside the gene matches. In DNA form, the CDR3 reads TGCGCCAGCAGCATCCTAGGCGGGGGGGGCACAGATACGCAGTATTTT. It translates to CASSILGGGGTDTQYF.

The genes are TRBV10-3 and TRBJ1-1; D not certain. This CDR3 has 16 amino acids. CDR1 ENHRY and CDR2 SYGVKD come from the germline V gene. Trimming cost V 2 bases and J 1 base, with 14 bases left between them. CDR3 sequence reads: CAISERGTAGNTEAFF. The DNA of the CDR3 is TGTGCCATCAGTGAGAGAGGTACGGCGGGGAACACTGAAGCTTTCTTT.

The chain links TRBV19 to TRBJ1-2, with 8 nucleotides matching TRBD1. Germline assignment: CDR1 LNHDA and CDR2 SQIVND (reference sequence). V lost 2 bases, J lost 2 bases, and 4 bases stayed unmatched. The CDR3 length is 15 residues. CDR3 loop: CASSIRQGRNYGYTF. In DNA, the CDR3 is TGTGCCAGTAGTATACGACAGGGGAGGAACTATGGCTACACCTTC.

The J gene is TRBJ1-2, the V gene TRBV9; D perhaps matches TRBD1 (6 bases). The V and J ends lost 0 bases and 4 bases respectively, with 16 bases between them. Germline assignment: CDR1 SGDLS and CDR2 YYNGEE. This CDR3 has 16 amino acids. The chain's CDR3 is CASSVDGGAPGYGYTF. The CDR3 nucleotides read TGTGCCAGCAGCGTAGATGGGGGGGCGCCGGGCTATGGCTACACCTTC.

The chain uses TRBV27 and TRBJ1-3; D unresolved. V shed 4 bases and J shed 3 bases, with 16 bases lying between them. Germline CDR1 and CDR2: MNHEY and SMNVEV (reference sequence). There are 16 residues in the CDR3. The CDR3: CASSSPSGPGGNTIYF. CDR3 in DNA: TGTGCCAGCAGTTCCCCCTCGGGTCCCGGTGGAAACACCATATATTTT.

This clone was detected only a few times. This chain links TRBV9 with TRBJ1-2, with 7 nucleotides matching TRBD1. The V and J ends lost 0 bases and 7 bases, in that order; junction bases with no gene match: 18. This CDR3 is 18 amino acids long. Germline CDR1 SGDLS, CDR2 YYNGEE. The CDR3 region is CASSVDKRRQGGLGGYTF. CDR3 in DNA: TGTGCCAGCAGCGTAGATAAGCGGCGACAGGGAGGTCTTGGTGGCTACACCTTC.

This rearrangement joins TRBV28 to TRBJ2-7; 8 nucleotides match TRBD1. Germline loops: CDR1 MDHEN, CDR2 SYDVKM. The V and J ends lost 6 bases and 2 bases, in that order; junction bases with no gene match: 12. The CDR3 has 16 amino acids. CDR3 loop: CASRLPHRGKAYEQYF. The CDR3 DNA reads as TGTGCCAGCAGACTTCCTCACAGGGGGAAAGCCTACGAGCAGTACTTC.

This chain joins TRBV6-1 and TRBJ2-5; TRBD1 matches at 7 bases. Trimming cost V 7 bases and J 2 bases; bases outside gene matches: 10. Germline-derived CDR1 and CDR2 are MNHNS and SASEGT. The CDR3 runs 15 residues. The CDR3 DNA follows: TGTGCCAGCATGGCAACCCGGGACAGACAAGAGACCCAGTACTTC. As protein: CASMATRDRQETQYF.

The V call is TRBV29-1, the J call TRBJ1-2; D may be TRBD1 (6 bases). Germline V gene data show CDR1 as SQVTM and CDR2 as ANQGSEA. The CDR3 runs 14 residues. With 2 bases removed from V and 8 bases from J, the gap between germline ends came to 18 bases. Here the CDR3 DNA reads TGCAGCGTTGAAAGGTTTACAGGGAGGGAGGGCTACACCTTC. Translated: CSVERFTGREGYTF.

This sequence joins TRBV27 and TRBJ2-7; D unclear. Trimming cost V 6 bases and J 3 bases, with 18 bases left between them. From germline, CDR1 is MNHEY and CDR2 SMNVEV (reference sequence). This CDR3 region has 15 residues. This chain's CDR3 is CASSHGSTRNYEQYF. The CDR3 DNA follows: TGTGCCAGCAGCCATGGATCGACGAGGAACTACGAGCAGTACTTC.

The chain uses TRBV25-1 and TRBJ2-3; 9 bases fit TRBD2. The germline V gene has CDR1 MGHDK and CDR2 SYGVNS. V was pared by 3 bases and J by 8 bases, with 9 bases of the junction left unmatched. The CDR3 sequence is 15 residues long. The CDR3 sequence is CASSDAGGPRGTQYF. As DNA, the CDR3 is TGTGCCAGCAGTGATGCGGGAGGGCCTCGAGGTACGCAGTATTTT.

This chain connects TRBV7-3 to TRBJ2-1; D possibly corresponds to TRBD1 (5 bases). Trimming took 5 bases from V and 5 from J, leaving 13 bases between them. Germline V gene data show CDR1 as SGHTA and CDR2 as FQGTGA. The CDR3 has 14 amino acids. The CDR3 nucleotides are TGTGCCAGCAGCCCGTACAGGCTGGACAATGAGCAGTTCTTC. This encodes CASSPYRLDNEQFF.

This clone has only a few counts. This chain joins TRBV18 and TRBJ1-1, with a possible D match to TRBD1 (5 bases). The V end was cut by 4 bases, the J end by 0 bases, with 12 bases between. CDR3 length equals 15 residues. CDR1 is KGHSH and CDR2 is LQKENI in the germline V gene. The CDR3 DNA is TGTGCCAGCTCACACAGGAACCTCCTGAACACTGAAGCTTTCTTT. Encoded protein: CASSHRNLLNTEAFF.